One sample yielded the 2 T cell receptor beta chains listed below, sequenced in a study of T cell repertoires in cytomegalovirus infection. TCRdb reanalysed the reads using MiXCR and keeps one entry per CDR3 protein. Seen here are 200,000 to 250,000 distinct CDR3 sequences, over 9% observed once, and the top ten hold 1.5% to 2%. The sequenced material came from PBMCs. The receptors were sampled from a human donor in good health (CMV status not recorded). Some clones in this sample may be carry-over from other donors' samples.

In this sample, this clonotype turned up a few times. The V and J genes are TRBV19 and TRBJ1-3; D unclear. Germline CDR1 reads LNHDA; CDR2 reads SQIVND (reference sequence). The CDR3 length is 14 residues. V shed 3 bases and J shed 4 bases, with 10 bases lying between them. DNA for the CDR3: TGTGCCAGTAGTATCGGGGATCCAGGAAACACCATATATTTT. Protein: CASSIGDPGNTIYF.

This clonotype was observed at least ten times. The J gene is TRBJ2-5, the V gene TRBV20-1; the match to TRBD2 covers 8 bases. Germline V lookup: CDR1 DFQATT, CDR2 SNEGSKA (reference sequence). This CDR3 spans 15 amino acids. V was clipped by 0 bases and J by 2 bases; unmatched bases: 5. The CDR3 is CSARDGASGQETQYF. The CDR3 nucleotides are TGCAGTGCTAGAGATGGGGCTAGCGGGCAAGAGACCCAGTACTTC.